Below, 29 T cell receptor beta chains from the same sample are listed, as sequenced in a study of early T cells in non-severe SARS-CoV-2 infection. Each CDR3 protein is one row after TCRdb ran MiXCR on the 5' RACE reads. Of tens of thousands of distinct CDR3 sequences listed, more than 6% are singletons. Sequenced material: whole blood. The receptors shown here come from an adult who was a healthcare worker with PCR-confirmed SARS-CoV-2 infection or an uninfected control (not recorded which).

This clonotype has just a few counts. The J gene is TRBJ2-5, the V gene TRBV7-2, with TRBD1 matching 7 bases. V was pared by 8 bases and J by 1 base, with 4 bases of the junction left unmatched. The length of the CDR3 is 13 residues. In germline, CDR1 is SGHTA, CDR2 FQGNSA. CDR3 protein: CASSRGPQETQYF. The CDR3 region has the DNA TGTGCCAGCTCTAGGGGGCCCCAAGAGACCCAGTACTTC.

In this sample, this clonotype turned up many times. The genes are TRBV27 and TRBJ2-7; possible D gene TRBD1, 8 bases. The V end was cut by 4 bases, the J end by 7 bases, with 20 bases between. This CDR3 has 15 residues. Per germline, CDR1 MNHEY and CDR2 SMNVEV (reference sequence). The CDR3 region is CASSSRDRSGTEQYF. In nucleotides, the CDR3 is TGTGCCAGCAGTTCCCGGGACAGGAGCGGGACGGAGCAGTACTTC.

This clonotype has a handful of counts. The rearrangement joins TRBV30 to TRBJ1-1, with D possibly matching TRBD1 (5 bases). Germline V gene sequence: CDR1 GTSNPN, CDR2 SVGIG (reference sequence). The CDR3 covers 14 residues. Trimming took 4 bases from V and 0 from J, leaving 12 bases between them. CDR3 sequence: CAWMPGGVNTEAFF. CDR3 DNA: TGTGCCTGGATGCCCGGGGGGGTGAACACTGAAGCTTTCTTT.

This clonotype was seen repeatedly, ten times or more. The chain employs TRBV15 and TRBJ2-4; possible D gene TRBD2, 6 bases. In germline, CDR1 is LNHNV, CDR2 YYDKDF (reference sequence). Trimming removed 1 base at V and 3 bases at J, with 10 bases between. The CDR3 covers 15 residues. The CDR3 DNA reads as TGTGCCACCAGCAGAGGGACCGGGGGCAAAAACATTCAGTACTTC. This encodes CATSRGTGGKNIQYF. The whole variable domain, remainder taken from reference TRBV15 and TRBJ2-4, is DAMVIQNPRYQVTQFGKPVTLSCSQTLNHNVMYWYQQKSSQAPKLLFHYYDKDFNNEADTPDNFQSRRPNTSFCFLDIRSPGLGDTAMYLCATSRGTGGKNIQYFGAGTRLSVL.

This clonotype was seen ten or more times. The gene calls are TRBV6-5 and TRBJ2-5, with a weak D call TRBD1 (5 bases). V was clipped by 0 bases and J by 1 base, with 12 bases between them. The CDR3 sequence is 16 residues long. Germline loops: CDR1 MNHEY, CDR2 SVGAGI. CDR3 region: CASSYSRRQGQETQYF. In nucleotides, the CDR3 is TGTGCCAGCAGTTACTCGAGGCGGCAGGGCCAAGAGACCCAGTACTTC.

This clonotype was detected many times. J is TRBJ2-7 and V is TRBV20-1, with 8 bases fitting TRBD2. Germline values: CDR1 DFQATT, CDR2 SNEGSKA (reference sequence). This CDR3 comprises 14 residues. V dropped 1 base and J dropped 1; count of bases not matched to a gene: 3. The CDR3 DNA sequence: TGCAGTGCTAGAGGACTAGCGCTTTCCTACGAGCAGTACTTC. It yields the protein CSARGLALSYEQYF.

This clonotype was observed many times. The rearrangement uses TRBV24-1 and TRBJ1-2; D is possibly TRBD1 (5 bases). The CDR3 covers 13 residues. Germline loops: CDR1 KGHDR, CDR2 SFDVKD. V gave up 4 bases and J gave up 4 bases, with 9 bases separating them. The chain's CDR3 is CATSEWGTYGYTF. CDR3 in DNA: TGTGCCACCAGTGAATGGGGGACCTATGGCTACACCTTC.

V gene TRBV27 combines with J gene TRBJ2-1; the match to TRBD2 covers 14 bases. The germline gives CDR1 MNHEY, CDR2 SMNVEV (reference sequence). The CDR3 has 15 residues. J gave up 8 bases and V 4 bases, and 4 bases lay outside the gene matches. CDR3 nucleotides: TGTGCCAGCAGTTCAAGACTAGCGGGAGGGCATGAGCAGTTCTTC. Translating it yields CASSSRLAGGHEQFF.

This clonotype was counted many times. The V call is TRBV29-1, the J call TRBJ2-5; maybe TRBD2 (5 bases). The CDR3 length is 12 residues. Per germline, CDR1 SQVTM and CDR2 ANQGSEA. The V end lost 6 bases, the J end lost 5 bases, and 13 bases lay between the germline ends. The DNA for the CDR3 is TGCAGCGTGGTCACTAGTCAGGAGACCCAGTACTTC. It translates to CSVVTSQETQYF. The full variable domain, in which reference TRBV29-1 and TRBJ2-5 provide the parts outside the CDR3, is SAVISQKPSRDICQRGTSLTIQCQVDSQVTMMFWYRQQPGQSLTLIATANQGSEATYESGFVIDKFPISRPNLTFSTLTVSNMSPEDSSIYLCSVVTSQETQYFGPGTRLLVL.

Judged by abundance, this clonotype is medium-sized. The DNA of the CDR3 is TGCAGTGCTACAGGGGCTGGGGCCAACGTCCTGACTTTC. It encodes CSATGAGANVLTF. V gene TRBV20-1 combines with J gene TRBJ2-6; TRBD1 might be the D (6 bases). V gave up 4 bases and J gave up 2 bases, with 6 bases separating them. CDR3 length: 13 amino acids. Per germline, CDR1 DFQATT and CDR2 SNEGSKA (reference sequence).

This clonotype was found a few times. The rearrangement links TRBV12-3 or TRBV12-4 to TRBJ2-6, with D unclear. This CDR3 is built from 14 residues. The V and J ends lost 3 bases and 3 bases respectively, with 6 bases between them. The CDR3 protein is CASSFRSGANVLTF. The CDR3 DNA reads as TGTGCCAGCAGTTTTAGGAGTGGGGCCAACGTCCTGACTTTC.

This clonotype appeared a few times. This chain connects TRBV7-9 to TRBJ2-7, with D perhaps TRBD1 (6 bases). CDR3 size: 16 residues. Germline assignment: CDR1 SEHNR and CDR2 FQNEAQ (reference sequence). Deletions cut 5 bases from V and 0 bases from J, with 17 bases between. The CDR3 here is CASSPQKGVLSYEQYF. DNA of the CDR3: TGTGCCAGCAGCCCCCAGAAGGGGGTCCTCTCCTACGAGCAGTACTTC.

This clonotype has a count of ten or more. The DNA for the CDR3 is TGTGCCAGCAGTTTAGAGGGCGGGAGCTCCTACGAGCAGTACTTC. Translation: CASSLEGGSSYEQYF. The chain combines TRBV12-3 or TRBV12-4 with TRBJ2-7, with 7 bases that match TRBD2. This CDR3 comprises 15 residues. Unmatched junction bases numbered 3, after V lost 1 base and J lost 0 bases.

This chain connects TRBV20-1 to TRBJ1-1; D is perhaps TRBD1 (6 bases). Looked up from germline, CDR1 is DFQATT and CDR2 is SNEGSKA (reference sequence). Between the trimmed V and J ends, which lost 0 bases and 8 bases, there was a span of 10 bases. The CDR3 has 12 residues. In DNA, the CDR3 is TGCAGTGCTAGAGACCTCGACAGGGAAGCTTTCTTT. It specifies CSARDLDREAFF.

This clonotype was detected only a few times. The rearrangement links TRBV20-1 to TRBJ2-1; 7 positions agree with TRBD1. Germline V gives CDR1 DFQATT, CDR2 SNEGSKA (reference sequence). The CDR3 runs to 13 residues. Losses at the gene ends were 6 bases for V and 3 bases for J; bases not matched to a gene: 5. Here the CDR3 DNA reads TGCAGTGCGCCGGGACAGCTCTACAATGAGCAGTTCTTC. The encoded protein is CSAPGQLYNEQFF.

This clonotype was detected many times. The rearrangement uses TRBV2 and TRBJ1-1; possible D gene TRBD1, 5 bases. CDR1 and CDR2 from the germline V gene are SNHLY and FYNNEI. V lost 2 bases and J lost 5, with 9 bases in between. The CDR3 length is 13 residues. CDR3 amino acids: CASSESRGTEAFF. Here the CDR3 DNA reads TGTGCCAGCAGTGAAAGTCGGGGGACTGAAGCTTTCTTT.

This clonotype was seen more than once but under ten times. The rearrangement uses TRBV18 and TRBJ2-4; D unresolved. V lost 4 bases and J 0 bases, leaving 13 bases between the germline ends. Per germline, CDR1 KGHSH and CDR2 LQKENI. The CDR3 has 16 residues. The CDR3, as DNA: TGTGCCAGCTCACGGGAAGGCGGAATAGCCAAAAACATTCAGTACTTC. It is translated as CASSREGGIAKNIQYF.

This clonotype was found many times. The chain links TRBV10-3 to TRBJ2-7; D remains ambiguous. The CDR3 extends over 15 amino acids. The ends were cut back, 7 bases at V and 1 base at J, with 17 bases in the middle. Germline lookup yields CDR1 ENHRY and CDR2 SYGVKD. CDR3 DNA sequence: TGTGCCATCAAGGAAGGCCAAGTCCGTTCCTACGAGCAGTACTTC. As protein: CAIKEGQVRSYEQYF.

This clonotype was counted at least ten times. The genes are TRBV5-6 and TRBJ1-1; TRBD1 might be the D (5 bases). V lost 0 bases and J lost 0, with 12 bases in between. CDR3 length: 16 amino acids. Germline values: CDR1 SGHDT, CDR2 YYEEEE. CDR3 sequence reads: CASSLDRRIMNTEAFF. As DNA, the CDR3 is TGTGCCAGCAGCTTGGACAGGAGGATAATGAACACTGAAGCTTTCTTT.

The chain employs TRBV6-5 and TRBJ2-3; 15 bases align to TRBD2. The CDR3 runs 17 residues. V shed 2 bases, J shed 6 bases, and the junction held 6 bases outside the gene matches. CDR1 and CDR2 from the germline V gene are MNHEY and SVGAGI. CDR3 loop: CASSYGLAGGPGDTQYF. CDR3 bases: TGTGCCAGCAGTTACGGACTAGCGGGAGGGCCGGGGGATACGCAGTATTTT.

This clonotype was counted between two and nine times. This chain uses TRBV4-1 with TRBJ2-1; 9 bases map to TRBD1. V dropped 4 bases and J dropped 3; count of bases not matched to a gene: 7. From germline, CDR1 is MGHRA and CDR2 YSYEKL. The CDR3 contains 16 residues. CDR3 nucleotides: TGCGCCAGCAGCCCCCCCCCGGGACAGGGCTACAATGAGCAGTTCTTC. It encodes CASSPPPGQGYNEQFF.

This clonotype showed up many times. CDR3 sequence reads: CASKPSTSTDQPQHF. DNA of the CDR3: TGTGCCAGCAAACCTTCGACCTCAACCGATCAGCCCCAGCATTTT. J is TRBJ1-5 and V is TRBV6-5; D is ambiguous. CDR1 is MNHEY, CDR2 SVGAGI, per germline. The V end was cut by 7 bases, the J end by 5 bases, with 18 bases between. The length of the CDR3 is 15 residues.

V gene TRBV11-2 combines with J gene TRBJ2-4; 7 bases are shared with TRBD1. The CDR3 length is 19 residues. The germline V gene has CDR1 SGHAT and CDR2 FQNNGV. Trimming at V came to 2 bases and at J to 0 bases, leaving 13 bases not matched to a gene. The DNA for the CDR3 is TGTGCCAGCAGCTTAAATCAGACAGGGCAGTACGTAGCCAAAAACATTCAGTACTTC. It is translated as CASSLNQTGQYVAKNIQYF.

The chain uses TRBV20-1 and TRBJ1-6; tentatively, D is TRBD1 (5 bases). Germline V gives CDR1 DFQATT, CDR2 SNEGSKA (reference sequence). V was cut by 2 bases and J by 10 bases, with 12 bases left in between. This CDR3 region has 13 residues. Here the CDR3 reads CSARRGAGSPLHF. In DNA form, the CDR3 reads TGCAGTGCTAGAAGGGGAGCCGGGTCACCCCTCCACTTT.

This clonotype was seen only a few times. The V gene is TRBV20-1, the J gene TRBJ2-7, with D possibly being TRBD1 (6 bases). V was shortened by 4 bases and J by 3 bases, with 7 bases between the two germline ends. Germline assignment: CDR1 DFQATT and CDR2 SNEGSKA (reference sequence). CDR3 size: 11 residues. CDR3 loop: CSAIQGYEQYF. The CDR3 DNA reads TGCAGTGCTATACAGGGCTACGAGCAGTACTTC.

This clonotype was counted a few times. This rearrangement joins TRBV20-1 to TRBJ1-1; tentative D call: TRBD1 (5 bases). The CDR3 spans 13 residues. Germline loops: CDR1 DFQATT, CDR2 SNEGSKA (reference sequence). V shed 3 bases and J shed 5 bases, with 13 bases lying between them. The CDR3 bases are TGCAGTGCTAGCTCGGGGCTGCTGACTGAAGCTTTCTTT. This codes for CSASSGLLTEAFF.

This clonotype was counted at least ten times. Written as DNA, the CDR3 is TGTGCCAGTAGTATGACTAGCGGGAGGCAAGAGACCCAGTACTTC. Translation: CASSMTSGRQETQYF. This chain links TRBV19 with TRBJ2-5; 13 bases map to TRBD2. The V and J ends lost 3 bases and 2 bases, in that order; junction bases with no gene match: 0. Germline CDR1 and CDR2: LNHDA and SQIVND (reference sequence). The CDR3 is 15 residues long. The entire variable domain, with the rest obtained from reference TRBV19 and TRBJ2-5, is as follows: DGGITQSPKYLFRKEGQNVTLSCEQNLNHDAMYWYRQDPGQGLRLIYYSQIVNDFQKGDIAEGYSVSREKKESFPLTVTSAQKNPTAFYLCASSMTSGRQETQYFGPGTRLLVL.

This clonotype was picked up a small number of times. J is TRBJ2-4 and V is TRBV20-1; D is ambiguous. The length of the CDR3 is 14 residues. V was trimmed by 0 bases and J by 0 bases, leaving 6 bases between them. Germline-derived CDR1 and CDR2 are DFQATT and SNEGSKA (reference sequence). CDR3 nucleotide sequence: TGCAGTGCTAGAGATTTATTAGCCAAAAACATTCAGTACTTC. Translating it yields CSARDLLAKNIQYF.

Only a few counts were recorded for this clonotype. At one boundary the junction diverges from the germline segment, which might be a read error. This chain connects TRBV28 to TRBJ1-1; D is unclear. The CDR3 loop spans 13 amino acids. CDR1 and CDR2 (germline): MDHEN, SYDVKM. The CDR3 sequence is CASSLMGSTKAFF. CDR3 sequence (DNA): TGTGCCAGCAGTTTAATGGGTTCCACTAAAGCCTTCTTT.